This TCR beta chain is drawn from a study of T-cell memory formation after mild COVID-19. Study-wide points: Specificity for SARS-CoV-2 was not confirmed among the second-wave clones peaking on day 37. Clones shrinking between day 15 and 85 showed a balanced CD4/CD8 split, and those that grew later tilted toward CD4+.

Germline CDR1 and CDR2: SGHRS and YFSETQ. The CDR3 is 16 amino acids. Losses at the gene ends were 4 bases for V and 7 bases for J; bases not matched to a gene: 12. The authors produced TCR alpha and TCR beta cDNA libraries with sample barcodes and UMIs by 5'RACE using constant-segment primers. TCRdb re-derived calls from the 5' RACE reads in MiXCR, one entry per CDR3 protein. The table includes 350,000 to 400,000 distinct CDR3 sequences, under 25% detected once. There are a few counts of this clonotype. Antigen: not known. The chain links TRBV5-1 to TRBJ2-1, with 9 bases lining up with TRBD1. The sequence came from an adult woman who had mild COVID-19 (a few samples of this study predate the infection). Cell type and time point are not known. The sequenced material came from PBMCs or a T cell subset sorted from them (not recorded which). The CDR3 bases are TGCGCCAGCAGCAAGACCGGGACAGGGATAGGGAATGAGCAGTTCTTC. Amino acids: CASSKTGTGIGNEQFF. Complete variable domain (other parts from reference TRBV5-1 and TRBJ2-1): KAGVTQTPRYLIKTRGQQVTLSCSPISGHRSVSWYQQTPGQGLQFLFEYFSETQRNKGNFPGRFSGRQFSNSRSEMNVSTLELGDSALYLCASSKTGTGIGNEQFFGPGTRLTVL.